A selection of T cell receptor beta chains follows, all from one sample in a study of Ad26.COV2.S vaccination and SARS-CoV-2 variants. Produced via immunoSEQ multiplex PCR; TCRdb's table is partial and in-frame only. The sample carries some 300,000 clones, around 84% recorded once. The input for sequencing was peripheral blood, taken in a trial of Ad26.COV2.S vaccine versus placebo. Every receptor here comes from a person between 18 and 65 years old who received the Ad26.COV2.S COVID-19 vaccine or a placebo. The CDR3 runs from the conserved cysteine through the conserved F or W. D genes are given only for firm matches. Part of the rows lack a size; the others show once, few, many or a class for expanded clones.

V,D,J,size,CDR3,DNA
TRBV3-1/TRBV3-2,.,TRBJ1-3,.,CASSQGDPGRRNTIYF,TGTGCCAGCAGCCAAGGGGACCCGGGACGAAGAAACACCATATATTTT
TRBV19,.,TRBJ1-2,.,CASSIGAREYGYTF,TGTGCCAGTAGTATAGGGGCCCGGGAATATGGCTACACCTTC
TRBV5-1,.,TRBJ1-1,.,CASSLNPPDTEAFF,TGCGCCAGCAGCTTGAACCCCCCGGACACTGAAGCTTTCTTT
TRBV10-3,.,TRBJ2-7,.,CAISEWGNSYEQYF,TGTGCCATCAGTGAGTGGGGTAACTCCTACGAGCAGTACTTC
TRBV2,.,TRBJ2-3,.,CASRAGWIDTQYF,TGTGCCAGCAGAGCGGGTTGGATTGATACGCAGTATTTT
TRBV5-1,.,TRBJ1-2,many,CASSLGGVSPSNYGYTF,TGCGCCAGCAGCTTGGGGGGCGTCAGTCCCTCTAACTATGGCTACACCTTC
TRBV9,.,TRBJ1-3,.,CASSVGDPSGNTIYF,TGTGCCAGCAGCGTAGGGGACCCCTCTGGAAACACCATATATTTT
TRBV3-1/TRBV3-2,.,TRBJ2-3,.,CASSFSGSTDTQYF,TGTGCCAGCAGCTTTAGCGGTAGCACAGATACGCAGTATTTT
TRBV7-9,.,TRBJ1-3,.,CASSLAPGSSGNTIYF,TGTGCCAGCAGCTTAGCCCCAGGAAGCTCTGGAAACACCATATATTTT
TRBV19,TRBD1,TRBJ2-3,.,CASSMRPGQGTDTQYF,TGTGCCAGTAGTATGAGGCCGGGACAGGGGACAGATACGCAGTATTTT
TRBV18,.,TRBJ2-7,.,CASSPLGSLPYEQYF,TGTGCCAGCTCCCCCTTGGGCAGCCTACCCTACGAGCAGTACTTC
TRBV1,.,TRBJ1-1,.,CTSSQGLLNTEAFF,TGCACCAGCAGCCAGGGACTGTTGAACACTGAAGCTTTCTTT
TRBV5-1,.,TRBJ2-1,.,CASSLLGKDEQFF,TGCGCCAGCAGCTTGTTAGGGAAGGATGAGCAGTTCTTC
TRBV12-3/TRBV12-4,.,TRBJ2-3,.,CASSFRIEDTQYF,TGTGCCAGCAGTTTTCGGATTGAAGATACGCAGTATTTT
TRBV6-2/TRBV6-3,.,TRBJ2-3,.,CASSYRGPSTDTQYF,TGTGCCAGCAGTTACAGGGGACCAAGCACAGATACGCAGTATTTT
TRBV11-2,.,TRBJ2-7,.,CASSLTYEQYF,TGTGCCAGCAGCCTAACCTACGAGCAGTACTTC
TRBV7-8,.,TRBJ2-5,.,CASSLPGLRETQYF,TGTGCCAGCAGCCTCCCCGGTTTGAGGGAGACCCAGTACTTC
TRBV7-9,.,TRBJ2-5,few,CASSLNEGQYQETQYF,TGTGCCAGCAGCTTGAATGAGGGACAATACCAAGAGACCCAGTACTTC
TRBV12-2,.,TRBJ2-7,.,CASRFHETGTPGGEQYF,TGTGCAAGTCGCTTCCATGAGACCGGGACGCCCGGAGGCGAGCAGTACTTC
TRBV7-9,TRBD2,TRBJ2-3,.,CASSLRTSRVADTQYF,TGTGCCAGCAGCCTCCGGACTAGCCGGGTGGCAGATACGCAGTATTTT
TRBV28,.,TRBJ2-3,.,CASSTSASPTDTQYF,TGTGCCAGCTCCACTAGTGCTAGCCCCACAGATACGCAGTATTTT
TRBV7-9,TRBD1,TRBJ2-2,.,CASSQGQPNTGELFF,TGTGCCAGCAGCCAGGGACAGCCGAACACCGGGGAGCTGTTTTTT
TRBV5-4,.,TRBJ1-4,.,CASSLTGTNEKLFF,TGTGCCAGCAGCTTGACAGGGACTAATGAAAAACTGTTTTTT
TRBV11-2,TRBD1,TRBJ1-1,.,CASSPRDRGSTEAFF,TGTGCCAGCAGCCCAAGGGACAGGGGTAGCACTGAAGCTTTCTTT
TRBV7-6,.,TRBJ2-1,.,CASSLSPRNEQFF,TGTGCCAGCAGCTTATCCCCTCGTAATGAGCAGTTCTTC
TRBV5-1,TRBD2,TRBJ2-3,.,CASSLVLAATDTQYF,TGCGCCAGCAGCTTGGTTCTAGCGGCCACAGATACGCAGTATTTT
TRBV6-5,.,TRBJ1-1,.,CASSSKGAEAFF,TGTGCCAGCAGTTCCAAAGGGGCTGAAGCTTTCTTT
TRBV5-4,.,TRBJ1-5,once,CASSLAGSGEQPQHF,TGTGCCAGCAGTTTGGCAGGGTCCGGTGAGCAGCCCCAGCATTTT
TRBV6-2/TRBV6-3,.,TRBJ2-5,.,CASSYLLHTLQETQYF,TGTGCCAGCAGTTACCTTCTACACACTCTCCAAGAGACCCAGTACTTC
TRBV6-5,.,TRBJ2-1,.,CASGNRGVSYNEQFF,TGTGCCAGCGGAAACCGAGGGGTTAGCTACAATGAGCAGTTCTTC
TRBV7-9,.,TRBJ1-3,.,CASSPGEGGNTIYF,TGTGCCAGCAGCCCCGGGGAAGGCGGAAACACCATATATTTT
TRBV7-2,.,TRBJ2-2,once,CASSLEVPRYTGELFF,TGTGCCAGCAGCTTAGAGGTCCCTAGGTACACCGGGGAGCTGTTTTTT
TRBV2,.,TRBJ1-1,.,CASSESAGWAFF,TGTGCCAGCAGTGAGTCCGCAGGGTGGGCTTTCTTT
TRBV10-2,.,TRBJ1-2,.,CASSEGLVYGYTF,TGCGCCAGCAGTGAAGGTCTGGTCTATGGCTACACCTTC
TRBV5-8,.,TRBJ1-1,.,CASSLTGTKAFF,TGTGCCAGCAGCTTAACCGGGACGAAAGCTTTCTTT
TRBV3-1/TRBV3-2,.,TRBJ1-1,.,CASSQGYTEAFF,TGTGCCAGCAGCCAAGGTTACACTGAAGCTTTCTTT
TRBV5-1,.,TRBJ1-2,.,CASSQSTLPRTRGNYGYTF,TGCGCCAGCAGCCAATCGACATTGCCCCGAACACGGGGGAACTATGGCTACACCTTC
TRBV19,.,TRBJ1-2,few,CASSTDKSYGYTF,TGTGCCAGTAGTACGGACAAGTCATATGGCTACACCTTC
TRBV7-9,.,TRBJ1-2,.,CASSLERKDYGYTF,TGTGCCAGCAGCTTAGAGCGGAAGGACTATGGCTACACCTTC
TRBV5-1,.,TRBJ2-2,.,CASSLALGETGELFF,TGCGCCAGCAGCTTGGCCTTAGGGGAAACCGGGGAGCTGTTTTTT
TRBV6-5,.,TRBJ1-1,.,CASTDGGHWDTEAFF,TGTGCCAGCACCGACGGAGGACATTGGGACACTGAAGCTTTCTTT
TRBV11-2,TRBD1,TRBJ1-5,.,CASSADRGVGNQPQHF,TGTGCCAGCAGCGCAGACAGGGGCGTTGGCAATCAGCCCCAGCATTTT
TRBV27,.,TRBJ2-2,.,CASVGVRTTYANTGELFF,TGTGCCAGCGTCGGGGTCAGAACTACCTACGCGAACACCGGGGAGCTGTTTTTT